The clone carrying this T cell receptor beta chain was recorded only once. Its antigen is not known. The data stem from a study of T cell responses to AZD1222 COVID-19 vaccine. As for the study in general: Researchers grouped second doses given at about 4 or about 12 weeks into one pool. Study-level findings and limits: Samples come after the peak T cell response, not at day 14. The number of AZD1222 recipients seropositive at baseline was only five to seven. Spike-specific TCR breadth and depth grew following two AZD1222 doses.

The method was immunoSEQ multiplex PCR; TCRdb's version includes in-frame clones alone and lacks a portion of them. The top ten clones hold under 2% of a sample with 110,000 to 150,000 clones, 92% of them seen once. The CDR3 length is 15 residues. Trimming removed 4 bases at V and 3 bases at J, with 15 bases between. Germline V CDR1 and CDR2: MNHEY, SVGEGT. The TCR was taken from an adult in good health. Material: peripheral blood, obtained on day 0 of AZD1222 vaccination. The chain employs TRBV6-2 or TRBV6-3 and TRBJ2-5; unclear D gene. The CDR3 DNA is TGTGCCAGCAGTTTGGCCGGCCCGGTGGAAGAGACCCAGTACTTC. Protein sequence: CASSLAGPVEETQYF.